The 30 T cell receptor beta chains reported below all come from one sample, sequenced in a study of regulatory T cells in long-lasting Graves disease. Libraries of TCR beta came from iRepertoire HTBI primers plus Arm-PCR of CDR3 regions. TCRdb fed the multiplex PCR reads into MiXCR, producing one record per CDR3 protein. The data hold over 300,000 distinct CDR3 sequences, with roughly a fifth observed a single time. The time point here: persistent/refractory GD, antithyroid drugs over 5 years with positive TRAb. From RNA extracted from PBMCs, the TCR library was made. Sequencing was performed on peripheral blood mononuclear cells (PBMCs), taken when the disease was refractory, from a patient treated with antithyroid drugs. The receptors come from a female donor with Graves disease.

This clonotype was observed at least ten times. The rearrangement links TRBV11-2 to TRBJ1-5; TRBD1 matches at 7 bases. Germline V gives CDR1 SGHAT, CDR2 FQNNGV. The CDR3 contains 15 residues. V lost 5 bases to trimming and J lost 3 bases; unmatched junction nucleotides: 7. The CDR3 DNA sequence: TGTGCCAGCAGCCCCGGGACAGTCGCCAATCAGCCCCAGCATTTT. Its protein is CASSPGTVANQPQHF.

This clonotype was observed a few times. The CDR3 DNA reads as TGTGCCAGCAGCTTATCCGGACCCCTCCACTTT. As protein: CASSLSGPLHF. The rearrangement links TRBV7-9 to TRBJ1-6; D is undetermined. The V and J ends lost 2 bases and 12 bases respectively, with 5 bases between them. The germline V gene has CDR1 SEHNR and CDR2 FQNEAQ (reference sequence). This CDR3 has 11 residues.

The V gene is TRBV19, the J gene TRBJ1-6; a weak D match, TRBD1 (6 bases). V was cut by 3 bases and J by 9 bases, with 9 bases left in between. Germline CDR1 and CDR2: LNHDA and SQIVND (reference sequence). The CDR3 consists of 13 residues. In DNA, the CDR3 is TGTGCCAGTAGTATGGGGGCCGGTTCACCCCTCCACTTT. Protein: CASSMGAGSPLHF.

This clonotype was found many times. This chain uses TRBV28 with TRBJ1-3, with D possibly being TRBD1 (5 bases). The CDR3 has 16 amino acids. V lost 5 bases and J lost 0, with 14 bases in between. In germline, CDR1 is MDHEN, CDR2 SYDVKM. The CDR3 coding sequence is TGTGCCAGCAGTCCTATGGGGGGGAACTCTGGAAACACCATATATTTT. Amino acids: CASSPMGGNSGNTIYF.

This clonotype was picked up many times. The chain couples TRBV7-2 to TRBJ2-7; TRBD2 might be the D (7 bases). Germline values: CDR1 SGHTA, CDR2 FQGNSA. This CDR3 region has 17 residues. The germline V and J ends were trimmed by 1 base and 6 bases, with 22 bases remaining between them. CDR3 region: CASSLVPAGAGAGEQYF. The CDR3 region has the DNA TGTGCCAGCAGCTTAGTCCCGGCTGGGGCGGGGGCGGGCGAGCAGTACTTC.

This clonotype came up once. The gene calls are TRBV7-3 and TRBJ2-1; 7 bases align to TRBD2. There are 15 residues in the CDR3. Germline V gene sequence: CDR1 SGHTA, CDR2 FQGTGA. With 5 bases clipped from V and 0 bases from J, the junction kept 4 bases outside the gene matches. CDR3 sequence reads: CASSRGSSSYNEQFF. DNA for the CDR3: TGTGCCAGCAGCCGCGGGAGTAGCTCCTACAATGAGCAGTTCTTC. Supplemented by reference TRBV7-3 and TRBJ2-1, the full variable domain reads GAGVSQTPSNKVTEKGKYVELRCDPISGHTALYWYRQSLGQGPEFLIYFQGTGAADDSGLPNDRFFAVRPEGSVSTLKIQRTERGDSAVYLCASSRGSSSYNEQFFGPGTRLTVL.

The chain uses TRBV20-1 and TRBJ2-5, with 8 bases aligning to TRBD1. This CDR3 has 16 amino acids. Germline V gene sequence: CDR1 DFQATT, CDR2 SNEGSKA (reference sequence). The V gene end was trimmed by 3 bases and the J gene end by 5 bases; junction bases not matched to a gene: 14. The CDR3 region has the DNA TGCAGTGCTAGCACGGACAGGGATTGGGAGCGGGAGACCCAGTACTTC. This encodes CSASTDRDWERETQYF.

At least ten counts were recorded for this clonotype. The chain links TRBV28 to TRBJ1-2; D is undetermined. The V and J ends lost 8 bases and 4 bases respectively, with 14 bases between them. Germline CDR1 and CDR2: MDHEN and SYDVKM. This CDR3 comprises 13 residues. CDR3 in amino acids: CASLNTGSYGYTF. CDR3 DNA sequence: TGTGCCAGCCTGAACACGGGGTCCTATGGCTACACCTTC.

This clonotype was picked up many times. The chain employs TRBV24-1 and TRBJ2-5; TRBD2 might be the D (7 bases). Trimming removed 8 bases at V and 5 bases at J, with 14 bases between. CDR1 is KGHDR, CDR2 SFDVKD, per germline. The CDR3 has 13 amino acids. The CDR3 sequence: CATKPKGGETQYF. The CDR3 DNA reads as TGTGCCACCAAACCCAAGGGGGGGGAGACCCAGTACTTC.

This clonotype was observed many times. This rearrangement joins TRBV28 to TRBJ1-6; no reliable D call. V was shortened by 3 bases and J by 2 bases, with 11 bases between the two germline ends. Germline CDR1 MDHEN, CDR2 SYDVKM. The CDR3 totals 16 residues. The CDR3 region has the DNA TGTGCCAGCAGTTTGAGTTTACAAACCTATAATTCACCCCTCCACTTT. Amino acid sequence: CASSLSLQTYNSPLHF.

The CDR3 loop reads CASSFGGYSGELFF. The DNA for the CDR3 is TGTGCCAGCAGCTTCGGGGGGTACTCCGGGGAGCTGTTTTTT. The chain joins TRBV7-3 to TRBJ2-2, with TRBD2 matching 7 bases. Trimming at V came to 3 bases and at J to 6 bases, leaving 4 bases not matched to a gene. CDR3 length: 14 amino acids. Germline assignment: CDR1 SGHTA and CDR2 FQGTGA. Complete variable domain (other parts from reference TRBV7-3 and TRBJ2-2): GAGVSQTPSNKVTEKGKYVELRCDPISGHTALYWYRQSLGQGPEFLIYFQGTGAADDSGLPNDRFFAVRPEGSVSTLKIQRTERGDSAVYLCASSFGGYSGELFFGEGSRLTVL.

This clonotype was counted at least ten times. The V gene is TRBV7-9, the J gene TRBJ1-2; 9 nucleotides agree with TRBD1. Germline V gene lookup returns CDR1 SEHNR and CDR2 FQNEAQ (reference sequence). The CDR3 contains 17 residues. The J segment lost 5 bases and the V segment lost 3 bases, leaving 13 bases of the junction unmatched. The CDR3 loop reads CASSFTVDRGTGYGYTF. The CDR3 DNA reads as TGTGCCAGCAGCTTCACCGTAGACAGGGGGACGGGTTATGGCTACACCTTC.

This clonotype was recorded at least ten times. The chain joins TRBV2 to TRBJ1-5; no clear D. There are 13 residues in the CDR3. CDR1 is SNHLY and CDR2 is FYNNEI in the germline V gene. Trimming stripped 7 bases from V and 7 bases from J, with 14 bases between. The CDR3 is CASMSGRRQPQHF. The DNA of the CDR3 is TGTGCCAGCATGTCAGGTAGGAGGCAGCCCCAGCATTTT. Complete variable domain (other parts from reference TRBV2 and TRBJ1-5): EPEVTQTPSHQVTQMGQEVILRCVPISNHLYFYWYRQILGQKVEFLVSFYNNEISEKSEIFDDQFSVERPDGSNFTLKIRSTKLEDSAMYFCASMSGRRQPQHFGDGTRLSIL.

This clonotype was counted ten times or more. This chain joins TRBV12-3 or TRBV12-4 and TRBJ2-5, with 7 bases lining up with TRBD1. V lost 6 bases, J lost 1 base, and 5 bases stayed unmatched. This CDR3 is 14 amino acids long. Written as DNA, the CDR3 is TGTGCCAGCAGCCCGACAGGGCCCCAAGAGACCCAGTACTTC. Its translation is CASSPTGPQETQYF.

This clonotype was seen at least ten times. The CDR3 here is CASSPTRGTYEQYF. CDR3 sequence (DNA): TGTGCCAGCAGTCCAACCAGGGGGACTTACGAGCAGTACTTC. The rearrangement links TRBV12-3 or TRBV12-4 to TRBJ2-7; possibly TRBD1 for D (7 bases). The CDR3 has 14 residues. Deletions cut 5 bases from V and 4 bases from J, with 15 bases between.

This clonotype was detected a few times. DNA of the CDR3: TGTGCCAGCAGCTACGACCTGGACACCGGGGAGCTGTTTTTT. It yields the protein CASSYDLDTGELFF. The chain recombines TRBV13 with TRBJ2-2; D remains unclear. CDR1 and CDR2 from the germline V gene are PRHDT and FYEKMQ (reference sequence). V lost 4 bases, J lost 3 bases, and 9 bases lay in between. The CDR3 contains 14 residues.

The sample holds a few counts of this clonotype. The V gene is TRBV20-1, the J gene TRBJ1-5; D is unresolved. The CDR3 sequence is 13 residues long. The V end lost 4 bases, the J end lost 6 bases, and 13 bases lay between the germline ends. Germline CDR1 DFQATT, CDR2 SNEGSKA (reference sequence). In DNA, the CDR3 is TGCAGTGCTACCAGTTCCTTCGGTCAGCCCCAGCATTTT. Translating gives CSATSSFGQPQHF.

This clonotype showed up just a few times. Just one base apart from a much larger clone, this may be a read error. The V gene is TRBV27, the J gene TRBJ2-5; D not resolved. Trimming left V 5 bases short and J 9 bases short, with 13 bases between. CDR3 length: 12 residues. Germline values: CDR1 MNHEY, CDR2 SMNVEV (reference sequence). The CDR3: CASSDHAAAQYF. In nucleotides, the CDR3 is TGTGCCAGCAGTGATCACGCTGCGGCCCAGTACTTC.

This clonotype was counted only a few times. V usage is TRBV7-9 and J usage is TRBJ2-7; TRBD1 matches at 7 bases. This CDR3 has 17 residues. Per germline, CDR1 SEHNR and CDR2 FQNEAQ (reference sequence). V lost 1 base and J lost 2; bases outside the gene matches: 11. The CDR3: CASSLENRGRRTYEQYF. CDR3 coding DNA: TGTGCCAGCAGCTTAGAAAACAGGGGTCGGCGGACCTACGAGCAGTACTTC.

This sequence joins TRBV27 and TRBJ2-1; possibly TRBD2 for D (7 bases). The V gene's germline CDR1 is MNHEY and CDR2 SMNVEV (reference sequence). Trimming took off 3 bases at V and 8 bases at J, with 14 bases between the two ends. CDR3 length: 14 amino acids. CDR3 residues: CASSLRGPEDEQFF. The CDR3 nucleotides read TGTGCCAGCAGTTTGCGGGGGCCCGAGGATGAGCAGTTCTTC.

This clonotype was counted many times. The chain couples TRBV20-1 to TRBJ1-2; D possibly corresponds to TRBD1 (5 bases). V was shortened by 5 bases and J by 2 bases, with 9 bases between the two germline ends. This CDR3 is built from 12 residues. The germline CDR1 and CDR2 sequences are DFQATT and SNEGSKA (reference sequence). The CDR3 loop reads CSAPNRNYGYTF. The CDR3 DNA reads TGCAGTGCTCCAAACAGGAACTATGGCTACACCTTC.

This clonotype has a count of ten or more. This chain links TRBV7-2 with TRBJ2-5, with 15 bases that match TRBD2. J lost 2 bases, V lost 5 bases, and 9 bases had no gene match. Germline CDR1 and CDR2: SGHTA and FQGNSA. The CDR3 consists of 18 residues. CDR3 sequence reads: CASSDRPGLAGGQETQYF. CDR3 DNA: TGTGCCAGCAGCGATCGACCGGGACTAGCGGGGGGACAAGAGACCCAGTACTTC.

There are many counts of this clonotype. V is TRBV28 and J is TRBJ2-7; 11 positions match TRBD1. V gave up 4 bases and J gave up 4 bases; unmatched junction bases: 3. CDR1 MDHEN and CDR2 SYDVKM come from the germline V gene. CDR3 length: 14 amino acids. This CDR3 reads CASSWTGGVYEQYF. DNA for the CDR3: TGTGCCAGCAGTTGGACAGGGGGCGTGTACGAGCAGTACTTC.

About this clonotype itself: A much larger clonotype is one base distant, so this may be a read error. The gene calls are TRBV29-1 and TRBJ2-2, with 7 positions matching TRBD2. CDR3 length: 15 residues. V lost 4 bases to trimming and J lost 3 bases; unmatched junction nucleotides: 8. Germline V gene lookup returns CDR1 SQVTM and CDR2 ANQGSEA. CDR3 DNA sequence: TGCAGCGTTGCGGGGAGCGGGACTGACACCGGGGAGCTGTTTTTT. It yields the protein CSVAGSGTDTGELFF.

This clonotype has a count of ten or more. This chain uses TRBV12-3 or TRBV12-4 with TRBJ1-1, with 10 bases fitting TRBD1. The CDR3 is 17 residues long. The trim removed 6 bases at V and 0 bases at J, leaving 10 bases unmatched. The CDR3 loop is CASSQNRDRGVNTEAFF. CDR3 nucleotide sequence: TGTGCCAGCAGCCAGAACCGGGACAGGGGAGTGAACACTGAAGCTTTCTTT.

The rearrangement links TRBV29-1 to TRBJ1-2; TRBD1 might be the D (5 bases). Trimming took 3 bases from V and 1 from J, leaving 9 bases between them. The CDR3 loop spans 13 amino acids. CDR1 and CDR2 (germline): SQVTM, ANQGSEA. CDR3 residues: CSVDRADNYGYTF. CDR3 bases: TGCAGCGTTGACAGGGCGGATAACTATGGCTACACCTTC.

In its sample, this clonotype was seen many times. J is TRBJ2-2 and V is TRBV12-3 or TRBV12-4; 12 bases are a match to TRBD2. The junction had 1 base not matched to a gene; V was cut back by 1 base and J by 1 base. The CDR3 has 17 residues. The DNA of the CDR3 is TGTGCCAGCAGTTTAGGGACTAGCGGGGAGAACACCGGGGAGCTGTTTTTT. Its protein product is CASSLGTSGENTGELFF.

This clonotype has at least ten counts. CDR3: CASSRTGQETQYF. The CDR3, as DNA: TGTGCCAGCAGCAGGACTGGTCAAGAGACCCAGTACTTC. This chain links TRBV18 with TRBJ2-5, with D possibly being TRBD2 (5 bases). The CDR3 contains 13 residues. Looked up from germline, CDR1 is KGHSH and CDR2 is LQKENI. The ends were cut back, 8 bases at V and 2 bases at J, with 12 bases in the middle.

The chain carries TRBV18 and TRBJ1-5; D gene unclear. Per the germline V gene, CDR1 is KGHSH and CDR2 is LQKENI. Trimming stripped 3 bases from V and 7 bases from J, with 13 bases between. This CDR3 is 14 amino acids long. The CDR3 spells CASSPPSASQPQHF. CDR3 sequence (DNA): TGTGCCAGCTCACCCCCGTCGGCCAGCCAGCCCCAGCATTTT.

This clonotype was counted many times. This sequence joins TRBV15 and TRBJ1-2; 8 bases are shared with TRBD1. CDR1 and CDR2 from the germline V gene are LNHNV and YYDKDF (reference sequence). J gave up 8 bases and V 3 bases, and 5 bases lay outside the gene matches. This CDR3 has 13 residues. The CDR3 is CATSSGQGEGYTF. CDR3 sequence (DNA): TGTGCCACCAGCAGTGGACAGGGAGAAGGCTACACCTTC.